This T cell receptor (beta chain) was sequenced for a study of shared clonotypes between healthy human individuals. The germline V gene encodes CDR1 SGHAT and CDR2 FQNNGV. The CDR3 covers 13 residues. V was shortened by 5 bases and J by 7 bases, with 13 bases between the two germline ends. Measured with immunoSEQ multiplex PCR; TCRdb has only the in-frame clones, and not every one. The sample has 950,000 to 1,100,000 clones; about 75% are singletons. Both subsets, CD45RA+ naive and CD45RA-negative memory, were split from the CD4+ cells. The chain is built from TRBV11-2 and TRBJ2-3, with a possible D match to TRBD2 (5 bases). This clonotype was obtained from a man between 18 and 29 years old in good health. Material: memory CD4+ T cells sorted from blood. Subset reported: CD45RA-negative fraction. CDR3 sequence reads: CASSPTGGNTQYF. The CDR3 nucleotides are TGTGCCAGCAGCCCCACTGGAGGTAATACGCAGTATTTT.